The clone carrying this T cell receptor beta chain has only a few counts. The antigen is undetermined. The sample comes from a study of beta chain features in type 1 diabetes. Study-wide findings and caveats: Among patients with Type 1 diabetes, TCRB CDR3s were moderately but significantly shorter in every one of the four CD4+ subsets. Cells with high TCR expression could be over-represented when cDNA is sequenced. At VDJ recombination sites, type 1 diabetes patients had fewer insertions and more deleted nucleotides.

The whole isolated RNA underwent reverse transcription, so sequencing captured expressed TCRB transcripts. Profiled with immunoSEQ multiplex PCR; TCRdb holds only in-frame clones, not every one. The table has roughly 280,000 clones, around 24% seen once. V trimming: 1 base; J trimming: 1 base; junction bases outside the gene matches: 5. CDR1 and CDR2 from the germline V gene are SGHRS and YFSETQ. This CDR3 contains 16 residues. Each donor gave one heparinised blood draw averaging roughly 100 mL. The specimen was naive CD4+ T cells from blood. The V gene is TRBV5-1, the J gene TRBJ2-4, with 7 nucleotides matching TRBD1. The TCR originated in a woman aged 30 to 39 with type 1 diabetes. The CDR3 DNA reads as TGCGCCAGCAGCTTGACTCTACAGGGGGCCAAAAACATTCAGTACTTC. Protein: CASSLTLQGAKNIQYF.